This T cell receptor (beta chain) was obtained from a study of T cell repertoires in cytomegalovirus infection. Findings and caveats of the study: HLA-C-restricted, CMV-specific TCR beta clonotypes were dominant ex vivo.

CDR1 is SEHNR, CDR2 FQNEAQ, per germline (reference sequence). The CDR3 spans 16 residues. Each CDR3 protein gets one entry after TCRdb re-called the reads with MiXCR. The table shows 570,000 or so distinct CDR3 sequences, with about 40% occurring only once. On this clonotype: Its antigen is unidentified. One end of the junction is discordant with germline, which a read error may explain.

This sample comprised cultured PBMCs, obtained from culture after CMV antigen stimulation. This sequence was found in a human donor in good health (CMV status not recorded). Some clones in this sample may be carry-over from other donors' samples. The chain couples TRBV7-9 to TRBJ2-7; D is possibly TRBD1 (7 bases). The CDR3 bases are TGTGCCAGCAGCTCAGGGGGGACCGCTGCTTCCTACGAGCAGAACTTC. Encoded protein: CASSSGGTAASYEQNF.